The 13 T cell receptor beta chains listed next were all sequenced from one sample in a study of Graves' ophthalmopathy and Graves' hyperthyroidism. RNA transcripts were the template, and TCR beta CDR3 regions were amplified from them. Investigators did first-round RT-PCR with HTBI primers, then second-round multiplex PCR. TCRdb recomputed calls from the multiplex PCR reads with MiXCR, one row per CDR3 protein. Found here are about 740,000 distinct CDR3 sequences, roughly 41% of them singletons; the top ten hold 44%. Sequencing was performed on peripheral blood. The receptors shown here come from an adult man with Graves' ophthalmopathy.

The chain recombines TRBV29-1 with TRBJ1-2; D may be TRBD1 (6 bases). CDR1 SQVTM and CDR2 ANQGSEA come from the germline V gene. V was pared by 7 bases and J by 4 bases, with 22 bases between. The CDR3 has 15 residues. This chain's CDR3 is CSAETGNDRPYGYTF. CDR3 sequence (DNA): TGCAGCGCTGAGACAGGTAACGACCGGCCCTATGGCTACACCTTC. Variable domain in full (rest from reference TRBV29-1 and TRBJ1-2): SAVISQKPSRDICQRGTSLTIQCQVDSQVTMMFWYRQQPGQSLTLIATANQGSEATYESGFVIDKFPISRPNLTFSTLTVSNMSPEDSSIYLCSAETGNDRPYGYTFGSGTRLTVV.

This chain uses TRBV7-3 with TRBJ2-2; D possibly corresponds to TRBD2 (5 bases). The CDR3 length is 14 residues. Trimming took off 2 bases at V and 6 bases at J, with 10 bases between the two ends. From germline, CDR1 is SGHTA and CDR2 FQGTGA. CDR3 nucleotide sequence: TGTGCCAGCAGCTTATCATCGGGGTCCGGGGAGCTGTTTTTT. It encodes CASSLSSGSGELFF.

The rearrangement uses TRBV7-2 and TRBJ1-5; a weak D match, TRBD1 (5 bases). Trimming left V 6 bases short and J 3 bases short, with 15 bases between. CDR1 and CDR2 from the germline V gene are SGHTA and FQGNSA. The CDR3 consists of 15 residues. The CDR3 region is CASSLLGGLNQPQHF. The DNA for the CDR3 is TGTGCCAGCAGTTTATTGGGGGGTCTCAATCAGCCCCAGCATTTT.

As for this clonotype: It is likely a read error, because the conserved phenylalanine at the end of the CDR3 is missing. The V gene is TRBV7-9, the J gene TRBJ2-7; 11 nucleotides align to TRBD1. The CDR3 spans 15 residues. Germline trimming cut 3 bases from V and 1 base from J; bases unmatched to any gene: 2. Germline CDR1 and CDR2: SEHNR and FQNEAQ (reference sequence). The CDR3, as DNA: TGTGCCAGCAGCTTTGGGACAGGGGGGTCCTACGAGCAGTACCTC. It yields the protein CASSFGTGGSYEQYL.

The J gene is TRBJ2-7, the V gene TRBV20-1, with 7 bases aligning to TRBD1. The germline V gene encodes CDR1 DFQATT and CDR2 SNEGSKA (reference sequence). J gave up 4 bases and V 4 bases, and 7 bases lay outside the gene matches. The CDR3 runs 13 residues. CDR3 protein: CSAKGTEVYEQYF. CDR3 nucleotides: TGCAGTGCTAAAGGGACAGAGGTATACGAGCAGTACTTC.

This clonotype was counted only a few times. J is TRBJ1-1 and V is TRBV20-1; D unclear. Trimming removed 6 bases at V and 9 bases at J, with 14 bases between. Germline CDR1 DFQATT, CDR2 SNEGSKA (reference sequence). CDR3 length: 11 residues. CDR3 DNA: TGCAGTGCGACGTGGCTCTTTCAAGCTTTCTTT. This sequence encodes CSATWLFQAFF.

J is TRBJ1-6 and V is TRBV2; no clear D. Trimming took 7 bases from V and 3 from J, leaving 10 bases between them. Germline CDR1 and CDR2: SNHLY and FYNNEI. The CDR3 is made up of 14 amino acids. CDR3 region: CASKRTLYNSPLHF. The CDR3 DNA is TGTGCCAGCAAAAGGACTCTCTATAATTCACCCCTCCACTTT.

The J gene is TRBJ2-5, the V gene TRBV20-1; D may correspond to TRBD1 or TRBD2 (6 bases each). The V and J ends lost 2 bases and 2 bases respectively, with 18 bases between them. This CDR3 comprises 16 residues. Germline lookup yields CDR1 DFQATT and CDR2 SNEGSKA (reference sequence). The CDR3: CSARPLEGEIQETQYF. DNA of the CDR3: TGCAGTGCTAGACCCTTGGAGGGGGAGATTCAAGAGACCCAGTACTTC.

This clonotype occurred many times. The genes are TRBV29-1 and TRBJ2-7, with D possibly TRBD2 on 6 matching bases. This CDR3 contains 15 residues. Germline lookup yields CDR1 SQVTM and CDR2 ANQGSEA. Deletions cut 7 bases from V and 1 base from J, with 20 bases between. The CDR3: CSASRAGRSSYEQYF. The CDR3 bases are TGCAGCGCCTCCCGGGCGGGGCGAAGTTCCTACGAGCAGTACTTC.

Points on this clonotype: This may come from a read error, since a much larger clone is one base off. The gene calls are TRBV7-9 and TRBJ2-2; D is undetermined. This CDR3 has 12 amino acids. Germline assignment: CDR1 SEHNR and CDR2 FQNEAQ (reference sequence). Between the trimmed V and J ends, which lost 2 bases and 6 bases, there was a span of 4 bases. This CDR3 reads CASSLHSGELFF. The CDR3 DNA sequence: TGTGCCAGCAGCTTACACTCCGGGGAGCTGTTTTTT. Drawing the rest from reference TRBV7-9 and TRBJ2-2, the complete variable domain is DTGVSQNPRHKITKRGQNVTFRCDPISEHNRLYWYRQTLGQGPEFLTYFQNEAQLEKSRLLSDRFSAERPKGSFSTLEIQRTEQGDSAMYLCASSLHSGELFFGEGSRLTVL.

This clonotype was picked up a small number of times. The chain recombines TRBV7-9 with TRBJ2-2; 9 bases align to TRBD1. CDR1 and CDR2 from the germline V gene are SEHNR and FQNEAQ (reference sequence). The J segment lost 3 bases and the V segment lost 5 bases, leaving 4 bases of the junction unmatched. CDR3 length: 15 amino acids. The CDR3 coding sequence is TGTGCCAGCAGCCCACAGGGGGCTGACACCGGGGAGCTGTTTTTT. Its protein is CASSPQGADTGELFF. Drawing the rest from reference TRBV7-9 and TRBJ2-2, the complete variable domain is DTGVSQNPRHKITKRGQNVTFRCDPISEHNRLYWYRQTLGQGPEFLTYFQNEAQLEKSRLLSDRFSAERPKGSFSTLEIQRTEQGDSAMYLCASSPQGADTGELFFGEGSRLTVL.

This clonotype has just a few counts. The chain joins TRBV12-3 or TRBV12-4 to TRBJ2-6; no reliable D call. The CDR3 consists of 16 residues. V shed 5 bases and J shed 0 bases, with 11 bases lying between them. This chain's CDR3 is CASSPKGFSGANVLTF. DNA of the CDR3: TGTGCCAGCAGTCCCAAAGGGTTCTCTGGGGCCAACGTCCTGACTTTC.

The V and J genes are TRBV7-7 and TRBJ2-5; 14 bases line up with TRBD2. The CDR3 spans 13 residues. Germline V gene lookup returns CDR1 SSHAT and CDR2 FNYEAQ (reference sequence). Here the CDR3 DNA reads TGTGCTAGACTAGCGGGAGGGCCAGAGACCCAGTACTTC. This translates into CARLAGGPETQYF.